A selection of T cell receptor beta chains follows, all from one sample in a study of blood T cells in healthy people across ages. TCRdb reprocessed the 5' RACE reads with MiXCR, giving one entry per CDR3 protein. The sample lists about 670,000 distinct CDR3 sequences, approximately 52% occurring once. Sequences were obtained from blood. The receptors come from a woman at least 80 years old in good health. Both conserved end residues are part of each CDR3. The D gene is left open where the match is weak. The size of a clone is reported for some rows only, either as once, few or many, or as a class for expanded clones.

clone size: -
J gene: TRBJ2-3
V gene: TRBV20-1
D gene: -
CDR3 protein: CSARELGNADTQYF
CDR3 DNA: TGCAGTGCTAGAGAACTAGGAAACGCAGATACGCAGTATTTT

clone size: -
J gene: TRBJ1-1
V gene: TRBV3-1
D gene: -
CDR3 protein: CASSQGSGGEAFF
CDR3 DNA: TGTGCCAGCAGCCAAGGGTCGGGGGGAGAAGCTTTCTTT

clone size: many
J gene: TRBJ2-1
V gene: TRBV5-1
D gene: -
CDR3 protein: CASSTTAIPHEQFF
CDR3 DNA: TGCGCCAGCAGCACCACCGCGATTCCTCATGAGCAGTTCTTC

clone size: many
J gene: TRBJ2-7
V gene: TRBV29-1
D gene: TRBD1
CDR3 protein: CSASSGTGTYEQYF
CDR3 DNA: TGCAGCGCATCGTCCGGGACAGGGACCTACGAGCAGTACTTC

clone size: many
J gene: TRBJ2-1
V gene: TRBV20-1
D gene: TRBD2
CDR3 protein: CSARGLTSGRAYNEQFF
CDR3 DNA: TGCAGTGCTAGAGGCTTGACTAGCGGGAGGGCCTACAATGAGCAGTTCTTC

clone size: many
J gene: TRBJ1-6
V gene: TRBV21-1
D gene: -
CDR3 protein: CASSTNSTRNSPLHF
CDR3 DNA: TGTGCCAGCAGCACTAACAGTACGAGAAATTCACCCCTCCACTTT

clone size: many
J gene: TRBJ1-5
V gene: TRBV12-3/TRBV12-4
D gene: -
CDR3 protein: CASSPGNQPQHF
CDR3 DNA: TGTGCCAGCAGTCCGGGGAATCAGCCCCAGCATTTT

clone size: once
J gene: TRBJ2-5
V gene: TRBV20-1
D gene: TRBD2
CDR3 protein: CSAPGLAGNQETQYF
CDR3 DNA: TGCAGTGCACCAGGACTAGCGGGCAACCAAGAGACCCAGTACTTC

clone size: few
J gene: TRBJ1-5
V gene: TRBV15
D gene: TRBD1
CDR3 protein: CATSRDPRQGGFYQPQHF
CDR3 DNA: TGTGCCACCAGCAGAGATCCCAGGCAGGGGGGATTTTATCAGCCCCAGCATTTT

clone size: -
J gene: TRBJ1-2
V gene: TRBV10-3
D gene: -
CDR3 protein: CAISGQGDYGYTF
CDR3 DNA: TGTGCCATCAGTGGCCAGGGCGACTATGGCTACACCTTC

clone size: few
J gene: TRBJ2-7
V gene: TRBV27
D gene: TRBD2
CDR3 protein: CASSRLAEAYEQYF
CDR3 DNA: TGTGCCAGCAGTCGACTAGCGGAGGCCTACGAGCAGTACTTC

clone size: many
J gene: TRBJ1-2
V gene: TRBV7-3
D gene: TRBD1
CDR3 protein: CASSQTGGRSNYGYTF
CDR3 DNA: TGTGCCAGCAGCCAAACAGGGGGGCGCTCAAACTATGGCTACACCTTC

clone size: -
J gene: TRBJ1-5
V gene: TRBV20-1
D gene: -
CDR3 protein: CSATQGIGNQPQHF
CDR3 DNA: TGCAGTGCTACCCAGGGTATAGGCAATCAGCCCCAGCATTTT

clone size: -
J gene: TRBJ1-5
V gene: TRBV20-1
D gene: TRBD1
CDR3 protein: CSARKDRGGQPQHF
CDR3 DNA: TGCAGTGCTAGAAAGGACAGGGGCGGGCAGCCCCAGCATTTT

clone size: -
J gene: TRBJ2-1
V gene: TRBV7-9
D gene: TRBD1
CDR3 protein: CASSPKPGQGYDEQFF
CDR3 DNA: TGTGCCAGCAGTCCAAAACCGGGACAGGGATACGATGAGCAGTTCTTC

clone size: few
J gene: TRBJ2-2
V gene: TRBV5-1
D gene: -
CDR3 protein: CASTGTGNTGELFF
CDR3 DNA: TGCGCCAGCACCGGGACGGGGAATACCGGGGAGCTGTTTTTT

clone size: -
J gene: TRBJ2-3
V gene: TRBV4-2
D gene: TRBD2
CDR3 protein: CASSQDAAGTLVPDTQYF
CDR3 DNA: TGTGCCAGCAGCCAAGATGCAGCGGGGACCTTAGTCCCAGATACGCAGTATTTT

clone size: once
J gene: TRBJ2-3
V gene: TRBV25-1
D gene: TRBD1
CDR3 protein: CASRQPGTGSTDTQYF
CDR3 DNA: TGTGCCAGCAGACAGCCTGGGACAGGGAGCACAGATACGCAGTATTTT

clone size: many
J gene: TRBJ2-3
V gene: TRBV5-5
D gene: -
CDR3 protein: CASSLVSATDTQYF
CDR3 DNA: TGTGCCAGCAGCTTGGTTTCCGCCACAGATACGCAGTATTTT

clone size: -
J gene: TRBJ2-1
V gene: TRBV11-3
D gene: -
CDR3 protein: CASSYQSYNEQFF
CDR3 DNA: TGTGCCAGCAGCTACCAGAGTTACAATGAGCAGTTCTTC

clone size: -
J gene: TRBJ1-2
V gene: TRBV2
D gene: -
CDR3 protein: CASSDPNSFHGYTF
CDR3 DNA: TGTGCCAGCAGTGATCCGAACAGCTTTCATGGCTACACCTTC

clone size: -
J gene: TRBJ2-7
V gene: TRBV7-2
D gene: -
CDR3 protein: CASSSIKGYEQYF
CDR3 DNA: TGTGCCAGCAGCTCCATAAAGGGCTACGAGCAGTACTTC

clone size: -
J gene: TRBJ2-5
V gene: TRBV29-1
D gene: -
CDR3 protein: CSVELPPWETQYF
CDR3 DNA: TGCAGCGTCGAACTCCCTCCCTGGGAGACCCAGTACTTC

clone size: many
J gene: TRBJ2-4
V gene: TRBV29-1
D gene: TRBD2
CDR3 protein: CSVFLAGDIQYF
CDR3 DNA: TGCAGCGTTTTTTTAGCGGGAGACATTCAGTACTTC

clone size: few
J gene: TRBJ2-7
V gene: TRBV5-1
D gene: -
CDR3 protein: CASSFYCLPNSYEQYF
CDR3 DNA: TGCGCCAGCAGCTTCTACTGTCTCCCTAACTCCTACGAGCAGTACTTC

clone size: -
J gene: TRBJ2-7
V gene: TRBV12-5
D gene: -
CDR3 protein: CASGLMYEQYF
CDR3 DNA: TGTGCTAGTGGTTTGATGTACGAGCAGTACTTC

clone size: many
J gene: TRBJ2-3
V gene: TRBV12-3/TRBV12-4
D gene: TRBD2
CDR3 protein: CASSLAGVVDTQYF
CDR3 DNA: TGTGCCAGCAGTTTGGCGGGAGTGGTAGATACGCAGTATTTT

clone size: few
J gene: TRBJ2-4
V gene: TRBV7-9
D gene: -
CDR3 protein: CASVADRQQYF
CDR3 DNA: TGTGCCAGCGTCGCTGACCGACAGCAGTACTTC

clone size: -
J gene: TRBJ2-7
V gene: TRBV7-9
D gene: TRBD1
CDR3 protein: CASSPATGDPYEQYF
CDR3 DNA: TGTGCCAGCAGCCCCGCGACAGGGGACCCGTACGAGCAGTACTTC

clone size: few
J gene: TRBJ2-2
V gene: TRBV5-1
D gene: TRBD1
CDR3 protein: CASRTGTGVTGELFF
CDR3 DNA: TGCGCCAGCCGTACCGGGACAGGTGTGACCGGGGAGCTGTTTTTT

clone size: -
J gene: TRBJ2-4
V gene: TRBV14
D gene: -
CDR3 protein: CASSQVQGSIQYF
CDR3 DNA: TGTGCCAGCAGCCAAGTTCAGGGTAGCATTCAGTACTTC

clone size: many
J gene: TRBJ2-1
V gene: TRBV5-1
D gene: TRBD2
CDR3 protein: CASSLVLAGSNEQFF
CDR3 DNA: TGCGCCAGCAGCTTGGTCCTAGCGGGGAGCAATGAGCAGTTCTTC

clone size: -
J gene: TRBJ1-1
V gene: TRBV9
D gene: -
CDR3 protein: CASSTERDTEAFF
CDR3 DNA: TGTGCCAGCAGCACCGAGAGGGACACTGAAGCTTTCTTT

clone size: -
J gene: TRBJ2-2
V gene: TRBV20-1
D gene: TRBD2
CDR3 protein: CSAREGGAPHTGELFF
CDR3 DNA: TGCAGTGCTAGAGAGGGAGGGGCCCCTCACACCGGGGAGCTGTTTTTT

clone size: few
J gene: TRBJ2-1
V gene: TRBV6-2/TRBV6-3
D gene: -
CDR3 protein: CASSSPLRWGVVWQFF
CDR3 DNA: TGTGCCAGCAGCTCACCTCTTCGGTGGGGCGTGGTTTGGCAGTTCTTC

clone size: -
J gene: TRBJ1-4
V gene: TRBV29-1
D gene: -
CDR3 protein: CSVAMGSTNEKLFF
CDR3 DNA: TGCAGCGTTGCTATGGGATCAACTAATGAAAAACTGTTTTTT

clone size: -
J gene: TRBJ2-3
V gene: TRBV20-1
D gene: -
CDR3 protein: CSARKAASTDTQYF
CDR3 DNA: TGCAGTGCCCGCAAGGCGGCGAGCACAGATACGCAGTATTTT

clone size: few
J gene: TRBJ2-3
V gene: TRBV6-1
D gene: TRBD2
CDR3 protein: CASSEERGEVLNIADTQYF
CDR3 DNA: TGTGCCAGCAGTGAAGAGCGGGGGGAAGTACTGAATATTGCAGATACGCAGTATTTT

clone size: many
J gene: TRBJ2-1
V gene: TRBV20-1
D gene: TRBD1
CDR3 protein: CSVADRGDNEQFF
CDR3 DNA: TGCAGTGTTGCCGACAGGGGGGACAATGAGCAGTTCTTC

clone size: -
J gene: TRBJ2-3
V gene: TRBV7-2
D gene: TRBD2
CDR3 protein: CASSLRSSGQGGVTQYF
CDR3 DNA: TGTGCCAGCAGCTTAAGGTCTAGCGGGCAAGGCGGCGTTACGCAGTATTTT

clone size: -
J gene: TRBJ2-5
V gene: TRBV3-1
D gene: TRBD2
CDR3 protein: CASSQKLAGAETQYF
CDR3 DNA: TGTGCCAGCAGCCAAAAACTAGCGGGCGCCGAGACCCAGTACTTC

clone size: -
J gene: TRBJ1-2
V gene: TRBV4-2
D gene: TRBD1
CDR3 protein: CASSPYQGGSDGYTF
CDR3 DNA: TGTGCCAGCAGCCCCTACCAGGGGGGCAGTGATGGCTACACCTTC

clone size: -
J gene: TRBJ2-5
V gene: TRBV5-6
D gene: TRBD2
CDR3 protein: CASSFSGGSLTQYF
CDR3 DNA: TGTGCCAGCAGCTTTAGCGGGGGGAGTCTGACCCAGTACTTC